The 10 T cell receptor beta chains below come from one sample, sequenced in a study of tumor and adjacent non-tumor tissue in lung cancer. No cell sorting was done before RNA was extracted from the tissue. The normal lung tissue was taken more than 3 cm from the tumor edge. A modified ARM-PCR protocol with three rounds of nested PCR amplified TCRbeta. MiXCR, applied by TCRdb to the multiplex PCR reads, yields one record per CDR3 protein. The table includes over 100,000 distinct CDR3 sequences, 60% to 80% detected once. Sequenced material: distant non-tumor lung tissue. The receptors stem from a man between 60 and 75 years old with non-small cell lung cancer.

On this clonotype: Relative to the germline gene, one junction end is altered; a read error may explain this. The chain is built from TRBV12-3 or TRBV12-4 and TRBJ1-2; D might be TRBD1 (5 bases). This CDR3 comprises 13 residues. CDR3 coding DNA: TGTGCCAGCAGTCCCGGTACAGGATATGACTACACCTTC. The encoded protein is CASSPGTGYDYTF.

The chain employs TRBV11-2 and TRBJ2-2, with 8 positions matching TRBD2. CDR1 and CDR2 from the germline V gene are SGHAT and FQNNGV. The CDR3 runs 18 residues. DNA of the CDR3: TGTGTCAACAGCTCGGGACCAGCGGGAGCGACGAACACCGGGGAGCTGTTTTTT. Translating gives CVNSSGPAGATNTGELFF.

A remark on this clonotype: At one end, the junction sequence differs from germline, possibly due to a read error. The CDR3 is CSVGCGTATSTDTQYF. CDR3 nucleotides: TGCAGCGTTGGGTGCGGGACAGCCACTAGCACGGATACGCAGTATTTT. The chain couples TRBV29-1 to TRBJ2-3, with a weak D call TRBD1 (7 bases). This CDR3 region has 16 residues. Germline CDR1 SQVTM, CDR2 ANQGSEA.

The chain joins TRBV12-3 or TRBV12-4 to TRBJ1-1; possibly TRBD1 for D (5 bases). V was trimmed by 7 bases and J by 2 bases, leaving 17 bases between them. The CDR3 is 15 amino acids. CDR3 sequence (DNA): TGTGCCAGCACCAAGACATGGGGACCCAACACTGAAGCTTTCTTT. Translated, it gives CASTKTWGPNTEAFF.

The V gene is TRBV4-1, the J gene TRBJ2-1, with 11 bases identical to TRBD2. The CDR3 has 22 residues. Germline CDR1 and CDR2: MGHRA and YSYEKL. Trimming at V came to 5 bases and at J to 4 bases, leaving 25 bases not matched to a gene. CDR3 residues: CASSCTTEGCSGRGGLYNEQFF. CDR3 in DNA: TGCGCCAGCAGCTGCACCACGGAAGGGTGTAGCGGGAGGGGGGGCCTTTACAATGAGCAGTTCTTC.

Concerning this clonotype: No conserved phenylalanine or tryptophan is present at the end of the CDR3, so a read error is the likely explanation. V and J are TRBV11-2 and TRBJ2-6, with D perhaps matching TRBD2 (5 bases). CDR1 and CDR2 (germline): SGHAT, FQNNGV. The CDR3 loop spans 16 amino acids. Trimming took off 0 bases at V and 3 bases at J, with 9 bases between the two ends. CDR3 residues: CASSLEGALGANVLTI. The CDR3 DNA reads as TGTGCCAGCAGCTTAGAGGGAGCCCTTGGGGCCAACGTCCTGACTATC.

Details on this clonotype: With a much larger clone just one base away, this may be a read error. This CDR3 is CATRKEQGALDYGYTF. For the CDR3, the DNA is TGCGCCACCAGAAAGGAACAGGGGGCGCTGGACTATGGCTACACCTTC. The rearrangement links TRBV5-1 to TRBJ1-2; 9 bases line up with TRBD1. The germline CDR1 and CDR2 sequences are SGHRS and YFSETQ. This CDR3 is built from 16 residues. With 9 bases clipped from V and 3 bases from J, the junction kept 15 bases outside the gene matches. Variable domain in full (rest from reference TRBV5-1 and TRBJ1-2): KAGVTQTPRYLIKTRGQQVTLSCSPISGHRSVSWYQQTPGQGLQFLFEYFSETQRNKGNFPGRFSGRQFSNSRSEMNVSTLELGDSALYLCATRKEQGALDYGYTFGSGTRLTVV.

The table lists this clonotype with a few counts. The germline gene is not matched at one end of the junction; a read error may be the cause. The chain recombines TRBV28 with TRBJ2-3; D might be TRBD1 (6 bases). CDR3 length: 17 amino acids. CDR1 and CDR2 from the germline V gene are MDHEN and SYDVKM. Here the CDR3 reads CASSPRGGGGGTDTLYF. The CDR3 DNA is TGTGCCAGCAGTCCCCGCGGTGGGGGTGGGGGCACAGATACGCTGTATTTT.

The chain joins TRBV5-1 to TRBJ2-1; D might be TRBD1 (5 bases). Germline lookup yields CDR1 SGHRS and CDR2 YFSETQ. This CDR3 has 15 amino acids. V gave up 3 bases and J gave up 0 bases, with 10 bases separating them. As DNA, the CDR3 is TGCGCCAGCAGCTATATCAGGGACTCCTACAATGAGCAGTTCTTC. It is translated as CASSYIRDSYNEQFF. The whole variable domain, remainder taken from reference TRBV5-1 and TRBJ2-1, is KAGVTQTPRYLIKTRGQQVTLSCSPISGHRSVSWYQQTPGQGLQFLFEYFSETQRNKGNFPGRFSGRQFSNSRSEMNVSTLELGDSALYLCASSYIRDSYNEQFFGPGTRLTVL.

As regards this clonotype: One end of the junction does not line up with germline, which may come from a read error. The chain combines TRBV29-1 with TRBJ2-1; perhaps D is TRBD1 or TRBD2 (5 bases each). Germline assignment: CDR1 SQVTM and CDR2 ANQGSEA. The length of the CDR3 is 15 residues. The DNA for the CDR3 is TGCAGTGTTGGGGCATCTAGCAGGGATTACAATGAGCAGTTCTTC. Translated: CSVGASSRDYNEQFF.